These 21 T cell receptor beta chains were all obtained from the same sample, sequenced in a study of identical twins. From the 5' RACE reads, TCRdb called clonotypes with MiXCR, one entry per CDR3 protein. The repertoire holds 150,000 or so distinct CDR3 sequences, with 3.5% as singletons. Sequencing was done on a sample of memory T cells sorted from blood. The receptors stem from a young man in good health.

This clonotype has more than one count but fewer than ten. The chain combines TRBV7-6 with TRBJ1-6; a possible D gene is TRBD1 (6 bases). V was cut by 1 base and J by 8 bases, with 12 bases left in between. Germline values: CDR1 SGHVS, CDR2 FNYEAQ. This CDR3 contains 15 residues. In nucleotides, the CDR3 is TGTGCCAGCAGCTTAGGAGCAGGGGCCGATTCACCCCTCCACTTT. Translated: CASSLGAGADSPLHF.

This clonotype was detected only a few times. V and J are TRBV19 and TRBJ2-1; 11 nucleotides align to TRBD1. Losses at the gene ends were 6 bases for V and 5 bases for J; bases not matched to a gene: 6. This CDR3 has 15 amino acids. Germline V gene lookup returns CDR1 LNHDA and CDR2 SQIVND (reference sequence). CDR3 protein: CASSEPGQGDNEQFF. As DNA, the CDR3 is TGTGCCAGTAGCGAACCGGGACAGGGGGACAATGAGCAGTTCTTC.

This clonotype was seen many times. In DNA, the CDR3 is TGTGCCTGGATTCCGATGGTGGGAGAAGCTTTCTTT. As protein: CAWIPMVGEAFF. V and J are TRBV30 and TRBJ1-1; the D is unclear. The CDR3 covers 12 residues. Trimming shortened V by 4 bases and J by 8 bases, and 14 bases separated the two germline ends. The germline V gene has CDR1 GTSNPN and CDR2 SVGIG (reference sequence).

Ten or more counts support this clonotype. The V call is TRBV12-3 or TRBV12-4, the J call TRBJ1-6, with D possibly being TRBD1 (5 bases). The CDR3 runs 17 residues. Trimming took 3 bases from V and 3 from J, leaving 15 bases between them. CDR3 DNA sequence: TGTGCCAGCAGTTTTGCTCGGGGCGCCAACTATAATTCACCCCTCCACTTT. Its protein is CASSFARGANYNSPLHF.

This clonotype turned up a few times. With a much larger clone just one base away, this may be a read error. The CDR3 loop reads CSARTGMEQYF. The DNA of the CDR3 is TGCAGTGCTAGGACAGGGATGGAACAGTACTTC. The rearrangement joins TRBV20-1 to TRBJ2-7, with 7 bases that match TRBD1. The CDR3 spans 11 residues. V shed 3 bases and J 10 bases; nucleotides not matched to a gene: 6. CDR1 and CDR2 from the germline V gene are DFQATT and SNEGSKA (reference sequence).

This clonotype came up many times. The chain joins TRBV10-3 to TRBJ2-1; the D gene could be TRBD1 or TRBD2 (5 bases each). Germline assignment: CDR1 ENHRY and CDR2 SYGVKD. V was clipped by 3 bases and J by 5 bases, with 11 bases between them. This CDR3 has 14 residues. CDR3 in DNA: TGTGCCATCAGTGAAGGGACCTTCCACAATGAGCAGTTCTTC. The encoded protein is CAISEGTFHNEQFF.

The rearrangement joins TRBV24-1 to TRBJ2-5; D call uncertain. CDR1 and CDR2 (germline): KGHDR, SFDVKD. This CDR3 spans 16 amino acids. Trimming stripped 5 bases from V and 4 bases from J, with 19 bases between. In nucleotides, the CDR3 is TGTGCCACCAGTGTTAGGCAGTCGCCTCTCGGAGAGACCCAGTACTTC. It is translated as CATSVRQSPLGETQYF.

This clonotype was observed at least ten times. V gene TRBV9 combines with J gene TRBJ2-5; a weak D match, TRBD2 (6 bases). The germline V gene has CDR1 SGDLS and CDR2 YYNGEE. The germline V and J ends were trimmed by 4 bases and 5 bases, with 21 bases remaining between them. The CDR3 contains 16 residues. The CDR3 is CASSLVEGRNMETQYF. CDR3 sequence (DNA): TGTGCCAGCAGCCTTGTTGAAGGGAGGAATATGGAGACCCAGTACTTC.

This clonotype has just a few counts. CDR3 bases: TGTGCCAGCAGTGAATTCACTAGCGGGAGTGGAGATGAGCAGTTCTTC. It yields the protein CASSEFTSGSGDEQFF. J is TRBJ2-1 and V is TRBV2; TRBD2 matches 11 bases. The CDR3 spans 16 residues. Germline V CDR1 and CDR2: SNHLY, FYNNEI. J lost 8 bases, V lost 2 bases, and 8 bases had no gene match.

This clonotype was seen repeatedly, ten times or more. V gene TRBV20-1 combines with J gene TRBJ2-5, with 12 bases lining up with TRBD2. V trimming: 6 bases; J trimming: 5 bases; junction bases outside the gene matches: 7. This CDR3 is 14 amino acids long. Germline lookup yields CDR1 DFQATT and CDR2 SNEGSKA (reference sequence). CDR3 nucleotide sequence: TGCAGTGCCCCTAGCGGGAGGGCTATGGAGACCCAGTACTTC. Its translation: CSAPSGRAMETQYF.

This clonotype was picked up many times. The chain joins TRBV10-3 to TRBJ1-4; D remains unclear. The germline V and J ends were trimmed by 0 bases and 5 bases, with 10 bases remaining between them. This CDR3 has 15 residues. The germline V gene has CDR1 ENHRY and CDR2 SYGVKD. CDR3 amino acids: CAISESPPQNEKLFF. CDR3 nucleotides: TGTGCCATCAGTGAGTCACCCCCCCAAAATGAAAAACTGTTTTTT.

This clonotype was seen repeatedly, ten times or more. The gene calls are TRBV6-5 and TRBJ1-1; D gene ambiguous. Looked up from germline, CDR1 is MNHEY and CDR2 is SVGAGI. CDR3 length: 14 amino acids. Trimming removed 2 bases at V and 2 bases at J, with 9 bases between. The CDR3 loop reads CASSYGTTNTEAFF. CDR3 sequence (DNA): TGTGCCAGCAGTTACGGCACCACTAACACTGAAGCTTTCTTT.

This clonotype was seen at least ten times. The chain is built from TRBV28 and TRBJ2-7, with D tentatively TRBD1 or TRBD2 (6 bases each). This CDR3 is 15 amino acids long. Germline V CDR1 and CDR2: MDHEN, SYDVKM. The V end was cut by 3 bases, the J end by 1 base, with 13 bases between. The DNA for the CDR3 is TGTGCCAGCAGTTTTGGGGGGCCCCAATCCTACGAGCAGTACTTC. It is translated as CASSFGGPQSYEQYF.

This clonotype has ten or more counts. The chain combines TRBV4-2 with TRBJ1-2; the D is unclear. Trimming removed 0 bases from V and 4 bases from J, with 6 bases in between. CDR3 length: 13 amino acids. Germline lookup yields CDR1 LGHNA and CDR2 YNFKEQ. The DNA for the CDR3 is TGTGCCAGCAGCCAAGAATCGGGCTATGGCTACACCTTC. It translates to CASSQESGYGYTF.

This clonotype was recorded at least ten times. The chain has TRBV20-1 and TRBJ2-3, with TRBD2 identical over 12 bases. Germline V gene data show CDR1 as DFQATT and CDR2 as SNEGSKA (reference sequence). J gave up 1 base and V 5 bases, and 4 bases lay outside the gene matches. The CDR3 sequence is 15 residues long. CDR3 sequence reads: CSAGGLAGGTDTQYF. CDR3 coding DNA: TGCAGTGCTGGGGGACTAGCGGGTGGCACAGATACGCAGTATTTT.

This clonotype has at least ten counts. CDR3 nucleotides: TGTGCCACCAGTGATGTGGTTGGGGTCGGGGAGCTGTTTTTT. Translation: CATSDVVGVGELFF. This chain links TRBV24-1 with TRBJ2-2; D is unresolved. Trimming pared 3 bases from V and 7 bases from J, leaving 11 bases between. Germline loops: CDR1 KGHDR, CDR2 SFDVKD. There are 14 residues in the CDR3.

This clonotype has at least ten counts. The chain carries TRBV6-1 and TRBJ1-5; D is unresolved. This CDR3 contains 15 residues. CDR1 MNHNS and CDR2 SASEGT come from the germline V gene. With 0 bases removed from V and 2 bases from J, the gap between germline ends came to 8 bases. CDR3 DNA sequence: TGTGCCAGCAGTGAAGCAGGCAACCGCAATCAGCCCCAGCATTTT. Protein product: CASSEAGNRNQPQHF.

This clonotype was observed at least ten times. The chain couples TRBV29-1 to TRBJ2-2; tentative D call: TRBD2 (6 bases). The V gene lost 3 bases and the J gene lost 1 base, with 12 bases spanning the gap. From germline, CDR1 is SQVTM and CDR2 ANQGSEA. The CDR3 totals 15 residues. CDR3 DNA sequence: TGCAGCGTTGATGTGGCGGGAATGAACACCGGGGAGCTGTTTTTT. Protein sequence: CSVDVAGMNTGELFF.

The CDR3 coding sequence is TGTGCCAGCAGCAACGGACTAGCGGGAGGTGGTGAGCAGTTCTTC. Translated, it gives CASSNGLAGGGEQFF. The rearrangement joins TRBV11-2 to TRBJ2-1; 14 nucleotides agree with TRBD2. Looked up from germline, CDR1 is SGHAT and CDR2 is FQNNGV. The CDR3 totals 15 residues. The V segment lost 5 bases and the J segment 9 bases; nucleotides outside the gene matches: 6.

This clonotype was recorded at least ten times. The chain is built from TRBV7-2 and TRBJ2-1; D is perhaps TRBD2 (6 bases). The CDR3 is made up of 15 amino acids. Per the germline V gene, CDR1 is SGHTA and CDR2 is FQGNSA. The V end was cut by 2 bases, the J end by 6 bases, with 14 bases between. CDR3 bases: TGTGCCAGCAGCTTACTCACCGGGACTTTCAATGAGCAGTTCTTC. It yields the protein CASSLLTGTFNEQFF.

Many counts were recorded for this clonotype. The V gene is TRBV3-1, the J gene TRBJ1-2; D ambiguous. The CDR3 totals 13 residues. CDR1 LGHDT and CDR2 YNNKEL come from the germline V gene (reference sequence). Trimming cost V 3 bases and J 6 bases, with 11 bases left between them. This CDR3 reads CASSQGSLHGYTF. The CDR3 bases are TGTGCCAGCAGCCAGGGGAGCCTACATGGCTACACCTTC. The complete variable domain, with remaining parts taken from reference TRBV3-1 and TRBJ1-2, reads DTAVSQTPKYLVTQMGNDKSIKCEQNLGHDTMYWYKQDSKKFLKIMFSYNNKELIINETVPNRFSPKSPDKAHLNLHINSLELGDSAVYFCASSQGSLHGYTFGSGTRLTVV.